The entry that follows covers one TCR beta chain sequence. The sample comes from a study of T cell changes during pregnancy in multiple sclerosis. The CDR3 spans 15 residues. Only in-frame clones appear in the TCRdb table, and some are missing; sequencing was by immunoSEQ multiplex PCR. The sample shows around 100,000 clones, about 92% of them seen only once. The material sequenced was peripheral blood, taken after pregnancy. The rearrangement uses TRBV12-2 and TRBJ2-7; TRBD1, the table's D call, lacks a check against the DNA. TRBV12-2 is a recognized pseudogene. The clonotype was recovered from a female donor with multiple sclerosis, enrolled in a pregnancy study. CDR3 in amino acids: CASRLGETGPDEQYF. DNA for the CDR3: TGTGCAAGTCGCCTAGGGGAGACAGGGCCCGACGAGCAGTACTTC.